The rows below give T cell receptor beta chains drawn from one sample of a study of vaccination effects on CD4 cells after COVID-19. For these receptors, no antigen is known. Sequencing was performed with immunoSEQ multiplex PCR; in TCRdb, only in-frame clones are kept and a portion is missing. The sample carries more than 40,000 clones, about 76% recorded once. This specimen consisted of CD4+ T cells from PBMCs cultured with HCoV-OC43 spike peptides, obtained after COVID-19 vaccination. Receptors were obtained from a human donor who received a COVID-19 vaccine. CDR3s include the opening cysteine and the closing phenylalanine or tryptophan. The D gene is left open where the match is weak. Clone size is stated in some rows and not others, as once, few, many or a class when expanded.

clone_size | j_call | d_call | v_call | cdr3_aa | cdr3_nt
once | TRBJ2-7 | NA | TRBV6-6 | CASSGVSREQYF | TGTGCCAGCAGTGGGGTCAGTCGCGAGCAGTACTTC
NA | TRBJ1-1 | NA | TRBV21-1 | CASSRQDYTEAFF | TGTGCCAGCAGCAGACAGGACTACACTGAAGCTTTCTTT
NA | TRBJ2-5 | TRBD2 | TRBV5-6 | CASSLAHLSGGEETQYF | TGTGCCAGCAGCTTGGCCCATTTAAGCGGGGGGGAAGAGACCCAGTACTTC
NA | TRBJ1-2 | TRBD1 | TRBV29-1 | CSVDGTGDDYGYTF | TGCAGCGTTGACGGGACAGGGGATGACTATGGCTACACCTTC
NA | TRBJ1-6 | NA | TRBV6-1 | CASSGLRSSYNSPLHF | TGTGCCAGCAGTGGACTGAGAAGCTCCTATAATTCACCCCTCCACTTT
NA | TRBJ2-7 | NA | TRBV5-1 | CASSSRDLYEQYF | TGCGCCAGCAGCTCGAGGGACTTATACGAGCAGTACTTC
medium-sized | TRBJ1-6 | NA | TRBV30 | CAWTLRAVGSPLHF | TGTGCCTGGACCCTCCGGGCGGTTGGATCACCCCTCCACTTT
few | TRBJ2-3 | TRBD2 | TRBV6-4 | CASSEGLATDTQYF | TGTGCCAGCAGTGAGGGACTAGCCACAGATACGCAGTATTTT
NA | TRBJ1-5 | NA | TRBV27 | CASRGQNFNQPQHF | TGTGCCAGCAGGGGCCAGAATTTTAATCAGCCCCAGCATTTT
NA | TRBJ1-1 | NA | TRBV5-1 | CASSLLGFEAFF | TGCGCCAGCAGCTTGTTAGGGTTTGAAGCTTTCTTT
NA | TRBJ1-4 | NA | TRBV18 | CASSRDKNEKLFF | TGTGCCAGCTCACGGGACAAAAATGAAAAACTGTTTTTT
NA | TRBJ2-3 | TRBD2 | TRBV5-1 | CASSPGGGYTQYF | TGCGCCAGCAGCCCCGGGGGGGGGTATACGCAGTATTTT
few | TRBJ2-1 | TRBD2 | TRBV19 | CASSPTLAGEGNEQFF | TGTGCCAGTAGTCCAACCCTAGCGGGGGAGGGCAATGAGCAGTTCTTC
NA | TRBJ1-5 | TRBD1 | TRBV19 | CASKDRGLLYQPQHF | TGTGCCAGTAAGGACAGGGGGCTACTTTATCAGCCCCAGCATTTT
NA | TRBJ1-3 | NA | TRBV19 | CASSASGNTIYF | TGTGCCAGTAGTGCCTCTGGAAACACCATATATTTT
NA | TRBJ2-3 | NA | TRBV14 | CASSQGARPTDTQYF | TGTGCCAGCAGCCAAGGTGCCAGGCCGACAGATACGCAGTATTTT
NA | TRBJ1-4 | NA | TRBV19 | CASTSRATNEKLFF | TGTGCCAGCACCTCCAGGGCAACTAATGAAAAACTGTTTTTT
NA | TRBJ1-1 | NA | TRBV7-6 | CASSSTTGKWRGEAFF | TGTGCCAGCAGCTCTACTACAGGAAAGTGGCGCGGTGAAGCTTTCTTT
few | TRBJ2-3 | TRBD1 | TRBV5-1 | CASSPNTGERDTQYF | TGCGCCAGCAGCCCAAATACAGGGGAACGGGATACGCAGTATTTT
NA | TRBJ1-4 | NA | TRBV24-1 | CATSDGQGLEKLFF | TGTGCCACCAGTGATGGCCAGGGTCTTGAAAAACTGTTTTTT
few | TRBJ2-3 | NA | TRBV27 | CASLPGHPTDTQYF | TGTGCCAGCTTGCCCGGGCACCCCACAGATACGCAGTATTTT
NA | TRBJ1-4 | NA | TRBV5-4 | CASSTDRPGGLFF | TGTGCCAGCAGCACCGATCGGCCCGGTGGACTGTTTTTT
NA | TRBJ2-5 | TRBD2 | TRBV5-1 | CASSSSVGAGGETQYF | TGCGCCAGCAGCTCTTCGGTAGGCGCGGGAGGAGAGACCCAGTACTTC
few | TRBJ1-6 | TRBD1 | TRBV19 | CASTATGITYNSPLHF | TGTGCCAGTACCGCGACAGGGATCACCTATAATTCACCCCTCCACTTT
NA | TRBJ2-1 | NA | TRBV11-2 | CASSFQPGLSYNEQFF | TGTGCCAGCAGCTTCCAACCGGGACTTTCCTACAATGAGCAGTTCTTC
once | TRBJ2-7 | TRBD2 | TRBV2 | CASTAPGGPYEQYF | TGTGCCAGCACCGCCCCGGGAGGGCCCTACGAGCAGTACTTC
NA | TRBJ2-7 | NA | TRBV6-5 | CASRTTGGRHYEQYF | TGTGCCAGCAGAACGACGGGTGGGAGGCACTACGAGCAGTACTTC
NA | TRBJ2-7 | TRBD1 | TRBV19 | CASAGTGSYEQYF | TGTGCCAGCGCCGGGACAGGGTCCTACGAGCAGTACTTC
NA | TRBJ2-1 | TRBD2 | TRBV5-1 | CASSFGGGSSYNEQFF | TGCGCCAGCAGCTTCGGGGGGGGGAGCTCCTACAATGAGCAGTTCTTC
NA | TRBJ2-7 | NA | TRBV7-9 | CASSPSPQDYYEQYF | TGTGCCAGCAGCCCATCCCCCCAGGACTACTACGAGCAGTACTTC
few | TRBJ1-1 | TRBD1 | TRBV3-1/TRBV3-2 | CASSRTGDTEAFF | TGTGCCAGCAGCCGGACAGGGGACACTGAAGCTTTCTTT
once | TRBJ1-4 | NA | TRBV7-6 | CASSSPVWQGGEKLFF | TGTGCCAGCAGCTCCCCAGTGTGGCAGGGTGGGGAAAAACTGTTTTTT
NA | TRBJ2-4 | TRBD1 | TRBV27 | CASGPGQGIAKNIQYF | TGTGCCAGTGGCCCGGGACAGGGTATAGCCAAAAACATTCAGTACTTC
NA | TRBJ2-2 | NA | TRBV19 | CASSIRLDTGELFF | TGTGCCAGTAGTATCCGTCTTGACACCGGGGAGCTGTTTTTT
NA | TRBJ1-3 | NA | TRBV9 | CASSFYGNTIYF | TGTGCCAGCAGCTTCTACGGAAACACCATATATTTT
NA | TRBJ2-5 | NA | TRBV21-1 | CASSKKPIAGGRETQYF | TGTGCCAGCAGCAAAAAACCAATAGCGGGGGGGCGAGAGACCCAGTACTTC
NA | TRBJ1-4 | TRBD1 | TRBV2 | CASSNTGTVNEKLFF | TGTGCCAGCAGTAACACCGGGACAGTAAATGAAAAACTGTTTTTT
NA | TRBJ2-7 | NA | TRBV9 | CASSPTTGSYEQYF | TGTGCCAGCAGCCCCACTACAGGATCCTACGAGCAGTACTTC
NA | TRBJ2-1 | NA | TRBV7-2 | CASSLRYEQFF | TGTGCCAGCAGCTTACGTTATGAGCAGTTCTTC
NA | TRBJ1-1 | NA | TRBV6-1 | CASREGGGKPQGEAFF | TGTGCCAGCAGAGAAGGGGGGGGCAAACCACAGGGTGAAGCTTTCTTT
once | TRBJ2-1 | NA | TRBV4-1 | CASSLAPLGGEFF | TGCGCCAGCAGCCTAGCCCCTTTGGGGGGAGAGTTCTTC
NA | TRBJ1-5 | NA | TRBV5-1 | CASSPTGSNQPQHF | TGCGCCAGCAGCCCCACAGGGAGCAATCAGCCCCAGCATTTT
NA | TRBJ2-7 | NA | TRBV27 | CASSLTATYGYEQYF | TGTGCCAGCAGTTTAACGGCAACCTACGGGTACGAGCAGTACTTC
NA | TRBJ2-1 | TRBD2 | TRBV20-1 | CSASSREGPLYNEQFF | TGCAGTGCTAGTTCGCGGGAGGGCCCTCTCTACAATGAGCAGTTCTTC
NA | TRBJ2-7 | TRBD1 | TRBV18 | CASSPPLGTGYYEQYF | TGTGCCAGCTCACCACCGCTCGGGACAGGGTACTACGAGCAGTACTTC
once | TRBJ2-6 | NA | TRBV2 | CASESSGANVLTF | TGTGCCAGCGAGAGCTCTGGGGCCAACGTCCTGACTTTC